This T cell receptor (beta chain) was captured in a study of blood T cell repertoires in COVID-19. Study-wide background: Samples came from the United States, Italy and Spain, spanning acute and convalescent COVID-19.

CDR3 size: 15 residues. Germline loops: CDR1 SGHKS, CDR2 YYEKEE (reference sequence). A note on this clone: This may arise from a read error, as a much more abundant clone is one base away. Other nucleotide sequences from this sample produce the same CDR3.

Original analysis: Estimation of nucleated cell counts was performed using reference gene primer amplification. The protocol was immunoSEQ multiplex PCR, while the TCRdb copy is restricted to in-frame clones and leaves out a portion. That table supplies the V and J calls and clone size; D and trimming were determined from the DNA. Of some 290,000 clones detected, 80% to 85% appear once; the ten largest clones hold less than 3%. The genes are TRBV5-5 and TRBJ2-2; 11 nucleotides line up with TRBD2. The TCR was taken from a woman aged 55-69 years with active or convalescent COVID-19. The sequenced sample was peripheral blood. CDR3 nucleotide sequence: TGCGCCAGCAGTATAGCGGGGGGGCCTTCCGGGGAGCTGTTTTTT. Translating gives CASSIAGGPSGELFF. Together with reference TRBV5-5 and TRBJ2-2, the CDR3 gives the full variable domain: DAGVTQSPTHLIKTRGQQVTLRCSPISGHKSVSWYQQVLGQGPQFIFQYYEKEERGRGNFPDRFSARQFPNYSSELNVNALLLGDSALYLCASSIAGGPSGELFFGEGSRLTVL.